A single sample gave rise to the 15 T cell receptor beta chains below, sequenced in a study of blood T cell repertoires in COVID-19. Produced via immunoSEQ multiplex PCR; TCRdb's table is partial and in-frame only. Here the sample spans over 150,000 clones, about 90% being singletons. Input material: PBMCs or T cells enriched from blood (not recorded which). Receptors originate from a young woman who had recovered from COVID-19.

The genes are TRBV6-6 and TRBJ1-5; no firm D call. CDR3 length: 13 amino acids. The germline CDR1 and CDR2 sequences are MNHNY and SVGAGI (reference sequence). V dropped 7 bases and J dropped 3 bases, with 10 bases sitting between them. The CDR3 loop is CASTLGSNQPQHF. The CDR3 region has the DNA TGTGCCAGCACCCTCGGGTCCAATCAGCCCCAGCATTTT.

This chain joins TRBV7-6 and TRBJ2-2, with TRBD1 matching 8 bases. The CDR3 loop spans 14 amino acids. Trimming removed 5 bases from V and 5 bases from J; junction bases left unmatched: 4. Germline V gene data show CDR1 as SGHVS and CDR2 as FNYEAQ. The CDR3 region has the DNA TGTGCCAGCAGCGCAGGGGGCGGAACCGGGGAGCTGTTTTTT. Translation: CASSAGGGTGELFF. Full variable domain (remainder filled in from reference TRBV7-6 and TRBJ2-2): GAGVSQSPRYKVTKRGQDVALRCDPISGHVSLYWYRQALGQGPEFLTYFNYEAQQDKSGLPNDRFSAERPEGSISTLTIQRTEQRDSAMYRCASSAGGGTGELFFGEGSRLTVL.

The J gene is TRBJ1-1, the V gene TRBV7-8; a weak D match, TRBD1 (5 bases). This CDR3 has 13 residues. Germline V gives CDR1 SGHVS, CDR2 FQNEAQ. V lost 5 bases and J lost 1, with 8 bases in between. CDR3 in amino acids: CASSVGQNTEAFF. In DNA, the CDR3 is TGTGCCAGCAGCGTTGGACAGAACACTGAAGCTTTCTTT.

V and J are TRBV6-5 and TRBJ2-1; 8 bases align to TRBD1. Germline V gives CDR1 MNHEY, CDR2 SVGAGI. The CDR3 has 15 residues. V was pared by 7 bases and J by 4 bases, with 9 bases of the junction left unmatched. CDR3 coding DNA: TGTGCCAGCATTCCGACAGGGGACCCTTACAATGAGCAGTTCTTC. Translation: CASIPTGDPYNEQFF.

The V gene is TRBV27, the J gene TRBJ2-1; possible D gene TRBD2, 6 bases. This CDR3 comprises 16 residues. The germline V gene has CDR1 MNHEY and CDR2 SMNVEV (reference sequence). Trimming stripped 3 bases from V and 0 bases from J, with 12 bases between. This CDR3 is CASSFRGGHSYNEQFF. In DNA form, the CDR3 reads TGTGCCAGCAGTTTCCGGGGAGGACACTCCTACAATGAGCAGTTCTTC.

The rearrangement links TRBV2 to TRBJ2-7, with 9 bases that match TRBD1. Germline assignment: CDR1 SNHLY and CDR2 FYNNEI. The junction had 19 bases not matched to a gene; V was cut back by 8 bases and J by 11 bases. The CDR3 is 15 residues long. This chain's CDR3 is CASHPSGTGTEWKYF. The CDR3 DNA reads TGTGCCAGCCATCCGAGCGGGACAGGGACGGAGTGGAAGTACTTC. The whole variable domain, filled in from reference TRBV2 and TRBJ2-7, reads EPEVTQTPSHQVTQMGQEVILRCVPISNHLYFYWYRQILGQKVEFLVSFYNNEISEKSEIFDDQFSVERPDGSNFTLKIRSTKLEDSAMYFCASHPSGTGTEWKYFGPGTRLTVT.

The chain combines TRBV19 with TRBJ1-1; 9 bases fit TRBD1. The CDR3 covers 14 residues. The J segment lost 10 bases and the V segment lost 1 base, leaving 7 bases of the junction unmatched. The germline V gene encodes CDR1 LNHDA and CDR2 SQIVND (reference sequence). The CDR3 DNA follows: TGTGCCAGTAGTATAGGGGACAGGGTAGGTCGAGCTTTCTTT. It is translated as CASSIGDRVGRAFF.

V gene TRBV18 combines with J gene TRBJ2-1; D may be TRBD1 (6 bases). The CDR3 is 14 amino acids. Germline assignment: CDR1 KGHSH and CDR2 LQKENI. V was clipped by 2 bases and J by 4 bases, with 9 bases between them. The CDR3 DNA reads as TGTGCCAGCTCACCAACAGGACAGTACAATGAGCAGTTCTTC. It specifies CASSPTGQYNEQFF.

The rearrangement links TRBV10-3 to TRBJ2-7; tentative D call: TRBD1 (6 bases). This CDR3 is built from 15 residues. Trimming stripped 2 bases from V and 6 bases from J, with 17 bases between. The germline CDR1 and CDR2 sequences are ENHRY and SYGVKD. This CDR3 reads CAISERPGESGEQYF. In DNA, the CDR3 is TGTGCCATCAGTGAGCGCCCAGGGGAATCGGGCGAGCAGTACTTC.

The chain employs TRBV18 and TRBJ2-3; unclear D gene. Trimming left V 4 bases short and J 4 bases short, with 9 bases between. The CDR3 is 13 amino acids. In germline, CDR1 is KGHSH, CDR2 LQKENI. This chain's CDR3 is CASSRLSADTQYF. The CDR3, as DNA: TGTGCCAGCTCACGATTATCGGCAGATACGCAGTATTTT.

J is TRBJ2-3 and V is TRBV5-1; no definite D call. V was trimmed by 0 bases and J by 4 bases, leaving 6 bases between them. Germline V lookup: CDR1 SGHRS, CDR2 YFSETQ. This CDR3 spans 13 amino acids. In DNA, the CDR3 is TGCGCCAGCAGCTTGGTCTACCCAGATACGCAGTATTTT. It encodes CASSLVYPDTQYF.

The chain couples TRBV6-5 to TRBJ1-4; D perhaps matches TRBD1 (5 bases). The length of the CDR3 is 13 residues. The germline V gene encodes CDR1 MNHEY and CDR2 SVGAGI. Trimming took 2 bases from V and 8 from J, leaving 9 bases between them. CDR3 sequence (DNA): TGTGCCAGCAGTTACAGGGGCAACGAAAAACTGTTTTTT. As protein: CASSYRGNEKLFF.

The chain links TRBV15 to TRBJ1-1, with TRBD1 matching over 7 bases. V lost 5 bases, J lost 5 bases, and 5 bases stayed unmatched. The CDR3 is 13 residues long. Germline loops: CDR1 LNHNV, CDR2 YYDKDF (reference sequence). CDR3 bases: TGTGCCACCAGCGGAGTCAGGGGGACTGAAGCTTTCTTT. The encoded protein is CATSGVRGTEAFF. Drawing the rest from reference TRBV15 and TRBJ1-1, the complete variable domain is DAMVIQNPRYQVTQFGKPVTLSCSQTLNHNVMYWYQQKSSQAPKLLFHYYDKDFNNEADTPDNFQSRRPNTSFCFLDIRSPGLGDTAMYLCATSGVRGTEAFFGQGTRLTVV.

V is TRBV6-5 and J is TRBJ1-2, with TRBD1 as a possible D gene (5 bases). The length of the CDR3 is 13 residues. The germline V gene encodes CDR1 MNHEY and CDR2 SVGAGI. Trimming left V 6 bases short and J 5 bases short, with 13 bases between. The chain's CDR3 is CASSLQAGYGYTF. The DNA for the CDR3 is TGTGCCAGCAGCTTACAGGCCGGGTATGGCTACACCTTC.

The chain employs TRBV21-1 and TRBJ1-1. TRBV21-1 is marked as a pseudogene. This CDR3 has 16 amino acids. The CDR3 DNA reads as TGTGCCAGCAGCGCACTCCGGGGGGATACGAACACTGAAGCTTTCTTT. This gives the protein CASSALRGDTNTEAFF.